Each of the 3 T cell receptor beta chains below was sequenced from the same sample in a study of shared clonotypes between healthy human individuals. Measured with immunoSEQ multiplex PCR; TCRdb has only the in-frame clones, and not every one. This sample has fewer than 3 million clones, with just under 95% found just once. Sequenced input: naive CD4+ T cells from PBMCs. Subset noted: CD45RA+ positively selected. These TCRs come from a young man in good health. Some clones in this sample may be carry-over from other donors' samples.

This chain connects TRBV29-1 to TRBJ1-1; D is unclear. V was clipped by 7 bases and J by 3 bases, with 12 bases between them. The CDR3 sequence is 12 residues long. Germline lookup yields CDR1 SQVTM and CDR2 ANQGSEA. The CDR3 loop is CSAVGRDTEAFF. CDR3 DNA sequence: TGCAGCGCCGTCGGACGGGACACTGAAGCTTTCTTT.

As regards this clone: Other DNA sequences from this sample encode an identical CDR3 as well. V gene TRBV6-1 combines with J gene TRBJ2-1; TRBD2 matches at 10 bases. Germline CDR1 and CDR2: MNHNS and SASEGT. The CDR3 consists of 13 residues. Trimming took 6 bases from V and 6 from J; bases not matched to a gene: 2. The CDR3 DNA is TGTGCCAGCAGGTTAGCGGGAGGCAATGAGCAGTTCTTC. Its translation is CASRLAGGNEQFF.

The chain employs TRBV7-2 and TRBJ2-1; TRBD2 aligns across 8 bases. The V gene's germline CDR1 is SGHTA and CDR2 FQGNSA. V gave up 7 bases and J gave up 12 bases; unmatched junction bases: 11. The CDR3 is 13 residues long. In DNA, the CDR3 is TGTGCCAGCACCCGGGGGGGGAGGGCCGGGCAGTTCTTC. It is translated as CASTRGGRAGQFF.